Listed below are T cell receptor beta chains from one sample, sequenced in a study of blood T cells in healthy people across ages. In TCRdb, the 5' RACE reads were re-called with MiXCR into one record per CDR3 protein. The data hold about 510,000 distinct CDR3 sequences, with about 29% observed a single time. Another study also made use of these data, one on T cells of mothers and their children.

The sample comprised blood. The origin of the receptors is a boy aged 2 to 10 in good health. Both conserved end residues are part of each CDR3. D genes are given only for firm matches. Rows give clone size only sometimes, using once, few, many, or a class for an expanded clone.

TGCAGCGTTGAAACCCCAGCAGGGGCTGCAACTAATGAAAAACTGTTTTTT | CSVETPAGAATNEKLFF | . | TRBJ1-4 | few | 17 | TRBV29-1
TGTGCCAGCAGTTTTGGGTCGAGGCACAATGAGCAGTTCTTC | CASSFGSRHNEQFF | . | TRBJ2-1 | . | 14 | TRBV12-3/TRBV12-4
TGTGCCAGCAGCGTAGCTACGGCTAGCGGAGACAATGAGCAGTTCTTC | CASSVATASGDNEQFF | TRBD2 | TRBJ2-1 | few | 16 | TRBV9
TGTGCCAGCAGTTACTCGTTCGGGGGGAATCAGCCCCAGCATTTT | CASSYSFGGNQPQHF | . | TRBJ1-5 | . | 15 | TRBV6-2/TRBV6-3
TGCGCCAGCAGTGGGGGGACAGGCGACGCTCTTTACTATGGCTACACCTTC | CASSGGTGDALYYGYTF | TRBD1 | TRBJ1-2 | . | 17 | TRBV10-2
TGTGCCATCAGTGAACCAGTAAACACTGAAGCTTTCTTT | CAISEPVNTEAFF | . | TRBJ1-1 | few | 13 | TRBV10-3
TGTGCCAGCAGCTTCGAGGCTAGCTTGGTTAGTGAGCAGTTCTTC | CASSFEASLVSEQFF | . | TRBJ2-1 | . | 15 | TRBV11-2
TGTGCCAGCAGTATAAACAGGGGCCTGACTACTGAAGCTTTCTTT | CASSINRGLTTEAFF | TRBD1 | TRBJ1-1 | . | 15 | TRBV27
TGTGCCATCACCTCCGCCAGGACTGGCGACTACGAGCAGTACTTC | CAITSARTGDYEQYF | . | TRBJ2-7 | few | 15 | TRBV10-3
TGTGCCTGCAGCTTAGAAGCTAGCGGGGGGCCCTACGAGCAGTACTTC | CACSLEASGGPYEQYF | TRBD2 | TRBJ2-7 | few | 16 | TRBV7-6
TGTGCCAGCAGTTTAAATGGGCTGCGAAGCCACGAGCAGTACTTC | CASSLNGLRSHEQYF | . | TRBJ2-7 | few | 15 | TRBV27
TGCAGTGCTCGCACGCCTTTAGACAGTACGCAGTATTTT | CSARTPLDSTQYF | . | TRBJ2-3 | . | 13 | TRBV20-1
TGCAGTGCTAGGCAGGGGAGGGAAGAGACCCAGTACTTC | CSARQGREETQYF | . | TRBJ2-5 | . | 13 | TRBV20-1
TGTGCCAGCAGTTACTCGGGCGGGCTTCAGTACTTC | CASSYSGGLQYF | . | TRBJ2-5 | . | 12 | TRBV6-5
TGCAGCGTTGAAAGGGGGACAGGGGGATACAATGAGCAGTTCTTC | CSVERGTGGYNEQFF | TRBD1 | TRBJ2-1 | few | 15 | TRBV29-1
TGTGCCAGCAGTGAAAGGCGGGGAGATCAGCCCCAGCATTTT | CASSERRGDQPQHF | . | TRBJ1-5 | . | 14 | TRBV2
TGTGCCAGCAGTGAGCCCCGGGGGGGGGGCACAGATACGCAGTATTTT | CASSEPRGGGTDTQYF | TRBD2 | TRBJ2-3 | . | 16 | TRBV6-1
TGTGCCAGCAGCTTACTAGCGGACACCGGGGAGCTGTTTTTT | CASSLLADTGELFF | TRBD2 | TRBJ2-2 | few | 14 | TRBV7-9
TGTGCCAGCAGCTCCCTGGGACAGCTTAATGAAAAACTGTTTTTT | CASSSLGQLNEKLFF | TRBD1 | TRBJ1-4 | few | 15 | TRBV11-2
TGTGCCAGCAGCCCCCTCGCGGGAGGGGGTCCCGAGACCCAGTACTTC | CASSPLAGGGPETQYF | TRBD2 | TRBJ2-5 | . | 16 | TRBV9
TGCAGCGTTGCGCAGGGCACAGATACGCAGTATTTT | CSVAQGTDTQYF | . | TRBJ2-3 | . | 12 | TRBV29-1
TGTGCCAGTAGCAATAAGGGACTAGCAGCGACCCAGTACTTC | CASSNKGLAATQYF | TRBD2 | TRBJ2-5 | few | 14 | TRBV19
TGTGCCAGCAGTCGTAAAACAGGGATTGTGGATGGCTACACCTTC | CASSRKTGIVDGYTF | . | TRBJ1-2 | many | 15 | TRBV27
TGTGCCAGCAGCCGAGCGGAGAACACCGGGGAGCTGTTTTTT | CASSRAENTGELFF | . | TRBJ2-2 | few | 14 | TRBV6-4
TGTGCCAGCTCACCATTACAGGGGGAAGCTAACTATGGCTACACCTTC | CASSPLQGEANYGYTF | TRBD1 | TRBJ1-2 | . | 16 | TRBV18
TGCAGTGCTAGGCAACAGGGAGTGGATGAAAAACTGTTTTTT | CSARQQGVDEKLFF | . | TRBJ1-4 | few | 14 | TRBV20-1
TGTGCCACCAGCAGAGTAGGCAGCAACAATCAGCCCCAGCATTTT | CATSRVGSNNQPQHF | . | TRBJ1-5 | . | 15 | TRBV15
TGTGCCAGCAAGCTGTGCCTCAGGGAAAATTCACCCCTCCACTTT | CASKLCLRENSPLHF | . | TRBJ1-6 | . | 15 | TRBV25-1
TGTGCCAGCAGCGCTCGGGACTTCCACGAGCAGTACTTC | CASSARDFHEQYF | . | TRBJ2-7 | few | 13 | TRBV12-3/TRBV12-4
TGTGCCAGCTCACCAGGACTAGCGGGGGTCGGGATTCAGTACTTC | CASSPGLAGVGIQYF | TRBD2 | TRBJ2-4 | . | 15 | TRBV18
TGTGCCAGCAGCCAAGATGGGGGACTAGGAAGATACGAGCAGTACTTC | CASSQDGGLGRYEQYF | TRBD2 | TRBJ2-7 | . | 16 | TRBV3-1
TGTGCCAGCGAGGATTTGTACTTGGGGGATGAGCAGTTCTTC | CASEDLYLGDEQFF | . | TRBJ2-1 | . | 14 | TRBV7-9
TGTGCCAGCTCTTTCAGATCTACTAGCGGGGGGGCGAGCGAGCAGTACTTC | CASSFRSTSGGASEQYF | TRBD2 | TRBJ2-7 | few | 17 | TRBV7-2
TGTGCCAGCAGCTTGGTCAGCAGGGATGAGCAGTTCTTC | CASSLVSRDEQFF | . | TRBJ2-1 | many | 13 | TRBV5-5
TGTGCCTGGAGTGTACAGGGTCCCGCCGTGCAGTACTTC | CAWSVQGPAVQYF | . | TRBJ2-7 | . | 13 | TRBV30
TGTGCCAGCAGCCAAAGTCCGGGGAACACTGAAGCTTTCTTT | CASSQSPGNTEAFF | . | TRBJ1-1 | few | 14 | TRBV16
TGTGCCAGCAGTCCCGGGACAGGAACCGGGGAGCTGTTTTTT | CASSPGTGTGELFF | TRBD1 | TRBJ2-2 | . | 14 | TRBV12-3/TRBV12-4
TGCGCCAGCAGCCAAGAGAGGACAGGGCAAGAGACCCAGTACTTC | CASSQERTGQETQYF | TRBD1 | TRBJ2-5 | few | 15 | TRBV4-3
TGTGCCAGCAGTTACTCGCTCGGTTCAGCCCTCCACTTT | CASSYSLGSALHF | . | TRBJ1-6 | . | 13 | TRBV6-6
TGCGCCAGCAGCCCCAGCGTGAACTCCTACGATGAGCAGTTCTTC | CASSPSVNSYDEQFF | . | TRBJ2-1 | once | 15 | TRBV4-3
TGTGCCAGCAGCTCCTCCGGGGAACCCCTAAACGAGCAGTACTTC | CASSSSGEPLNEQYF | . | TRBJ2-7 | . | 15 | TRBV7-2
TGTGCCAGCAAGCCCATGGGGCAGTCTAATCAGCCCCAGCATTTT | CASKPMGQSNQPQHF | . | TRBJ1-5 | . | 15 | TRBV2
TGTGCCAGCAGTGAAGTAACTTGGGGACAGGCGGGTTTGGCACCCCTCCACTTT | CASSEVTWGQAGLAPLHF | TRBD1 | TRBJ1-6 | . | 18 | TRBV6-1
TGCAGCGTTGACATAGAGACCCAGTACTTC | CSVDIETQYF | . | TRBJ2-5 | . | 10 | TRBV29-1
TGTGCCAGCAGCAGTTATGGAAAAGAGACCCAGTACTTC | CASSSYGKETQYF | . | TRBJ2-5 | few | 13 | TRBV27
TGTGCCAGCAGCCCGACAGGTCTGATGCGGGGGCAGTTCTTC | CASSPTGLMRGQFF | . | TRBJ2-1 | few | 14 | TRBV7-9
TGTGCCAGCAGCCACTCGGCCGGGACTAGCGGGAGAAGGGAGCAGTTCTTC | CASSHSAGTSGRREQFF | TRBD2 | TRBJ2-1 | few | 17 | TRBV3-1
TGCGCCAGCAGCTTGGCGGGAGGGCACACCATATATTTT | CASSLAGGHTIYF | . | TRBJ1-3 | . | 13 | TRBV5-1
TGTGCCAGCAGACCATCAGGGGCCCTCGGAAACACCATATATTTT | CASRPSGALGNTIYF | . | TRBJ1-3 | . | 15 | TRBV27
TGTGCCAGCAGCTTAGTCACCGGTATAGGAAACACCATATATTTT | CASSLVTGIGNTIYF | . | TRBJ1-3 | few | 15 | TRBV7-2
TGTGCCGTCCGCCCCGGGCGGAGCTCCTACGAGCAGTACTTC | CAVRPGRSSYEQYF | . | TRBJ2-7 | . | 14 | TRBV10-3
TGTGCCAGCAGCCAGTCCCAGTATCTTGGCTACACCTTC | CASSQSQYLGYTF | . | TRBJ1-2 | few | 13 | TRBV3-1
TGTGCCAGCAGCTTAGATGGCTCAGGTTACTCCTACAATGAGCAGTTCTTC | CASSLDGSGYSYNEQFF | . | TRBJ2-1 | . | 17 | TRBV11-3
TGTGCCAGCAGTCATCTGACAGGAATCTTGGGGGAGCAGTACTTC | CASSHLTGILGEQYF | . | TRBJ2-7 | few | 15 | TRBV6-6